One sample yielded the 6 T cell receptor beta chains listed below, sequenced in a study of cytomegalovirus exposure and HLA in healthy donors (dated by TCRdb to between 2016 and 2019). The protocol used for the library was the immunoSEQ multiplex PCR assay. The multiplex PCR relied on a mix of 60 forward primers for TCR Vbeta segments and 13 reverse primers for TCR Jbeta segments. TCRdb carries this immuneACCESS record with in-frame sequences only. Its versions omit some clonotypes, under half of them owing to an unresolved V gene in the studies checked, with the rest unexplained. A total of roughly 140,000 clones appear in this sample, 84% of them only once. The ten largest clonotypes hold about 2.6% of the sample. The sample was PBMCs. Receptors originate from a boy younger than 10 in good health and CMV-seronegative.

This clone was seen a handful of times. The rearrangement uses TRBV6-5 and TRBJ2-5, with D maybe TRBD2 (5 bases). The J call may be faulty, since TRBJ2-7 better matches the DNA end. This CDR3 has 13 residues. In germline, CDR1 is MNHEY, CDR2 SVGAGI. The CDR3 DNA is TGTGCCAGCAGTTTCGACGGGATCTACGAGCAGTACTTC. This encodes CASSFDGIYEQYF.

V usage is TRBV4-1 and J usage is TRBJ1-2; TRBD1 might be the D (6 bases). V was clipped by 1 base and J by 6 bases, with 9 bases between them. The CDR3 contains 13 residues. Germline values: CDR1 MGHRA, CDR2 YSYEKL. CDR3 bases: TGCGCCAGCAGCCAAGCTACAGGGAATGGCTACACCTTC. It translates to CASSQATGNGYTF.

The rearrangement links TRBV27 to TRBJ2-1, with TRBD2 matching over 12 bases. Germline CDR1 is MNHEY and CDR2 is SMNVEV (reference sequence). Trimming took 4 bases from V and 4 from J; bases not matched to a gene: 8. The CDR3 is 17 amino acids. CDR3 nucleotides: TGTGCCAGCAGTTCCCCCTCAACTAGCGGGAGGTACAATGAGCAGTTCTTC. Translated, it gives CASSSPSTSGRYNEQFF.

This clone was detected only a few times. J is TRBJ2-7 and V is TRBV6-4, with no clear D. CDR3 length: 14 residues. From germline, CDR1 is MRHNA and CDR2 SNTAGT. V dropped 4 bases and J dropped 3 bases, with 13 bases sitting between them. CDR3 coding DNA: TGTGCCAGCAGTGTCACGTTCACAAGCTACGAGCAGTACTTC. Its translation is CASSVTFTSYEQYF.

The rearrangement links TRBV9 to TRBJ1-6; 9 bases fit TRBD1. The trim removed 0 bases at V and 7 bases at J, leaving 8 bases unmatched. Germline V CDR1 and CDR2: SGDLS, YYNGEE. The CDR3 contains 17 residues. CDR3 bases: TGTGCCAGCAGCGTAGATTTGAGGGACAGGGACAATTCACCCCTCCACTTT. It encodes CASSVDLRDRDNSPLHF. Full variable domain (rest looked up from reference TRBV9 and TRBJ1-6): DSGVTQTPKHLITATGQRVTLRCSPRSGDLSVYWYQQSLDQGLQFLIQYYNGEERAKGNILERFSAQQFPDLHSELNLSSLELGDSALYFCASSVDLRDRDNSPLHFGNGTRLTVT.

The J gene is TRBJ2-7, the V gene TRBV30; 7 nucleotides line up with TRBD1. Germline trimming cut 0 bases from V and 2 bases from J; bases unmatched to any gene: 4. The CDR3 covers 14 residues. CDR1 is GTSNPN and CDR2 is SVGIG in the germline V gene (reference sequence). This CDR3 reads CAWSVQGRPYEQYF. DNA for the CDR3: TGTGCCTGGAGTGTACAGGGGCGCCCCTACGAGCAGTACTTC.